What follows are 28 T cell receptor beta chains derived from one specimen sequenced in a study of OX40 agonist ivuxolimab in advanced cancers. TCRdb keeps only in-frame clones here, not all; method: immunoSEQ multiplex PCR. Of under 20,000 clones in the sample, 80% to 85% were seen once. The input for sequencing was CD4+ or CD8+ T cells sorted from blood, taken in a trial of the OX40 agonist ivuxolimab. These receptors were collected from an adult with an advanced solid tumor such as melanoma, head and neck, liver or kidney cancer.

This clone appeared a few times. This chain links TRBV28 with TRBJ1-3; D gene uncertain. V was shortened by 5 bases and J by 0 bases, with 14 bases between the two germline ends. Germline V CDR1 and CDR2: MDHEN, SYDVKM. The CDR3 is 16 amino acids. CDR3 DNA sequence: TGTGCCAGCAGTCCTGCGGGCTCCAGCTCTGGAAACACCATATATTTT. Protein: CASSPAGSSSGNTIYF. Together with reference TRBV28 and TRBJ1-3, the CDR3 gives the full variable domain: DVKVTQSSRYLVKRTGEKVFLECVQDMDHENMFWYRQDPGLGLRLIYFSYDVKMKEKGDIPEGYSVSREKKERFSLILESASTNQTSMYLCASSPAGSSSGNTIYFGEGSWLTVV.

This chain links TRBV28 with TRBJ1-3, with D possibly matching TRBD1 (5 bases). Trimming shortened V by 6 bases and J by 0 bases, and 9 bases separated the two germline ends. The CDR3 covers 14 residues. The germline gives CDR1 MDHEN, CDR2 SYDVKM. The CDR3 loop is CASRSQGSGNTIYF. The CDR3, as DNA: TGTGCCAGCAGGTCCCAGGGCTCTGGAAACACCATATATTTT.

This clone is a singleton in its sample. The chain employs TRBV19 and TRBJ1-2; D unclear. Germline V CDR1 and CDR2: LNHDA, SQIVND (reference sequence). V lost 6 bases, J lost 5 bases, and 16 bases lay in between. The CDR3 has 14 amino acids. The CDR3 DNA follows: TGTGCCAGTAGCCCCGGTCGCAGGATTTATGGCTACACCTTC. It translates to CASSPGRRIYGYTF.

The count of this clone is one. This chain connects TRBV28 to TRBJ2-7; TRBD2 matches at 16 bases. Germline V gene data show CDR1 as MDHEN and CDR2 as SYDVKM. The CDR3 sequence is 17 residues long. V shed 0 bases and J 4 bases; nucleotides not matched to a gene: 3. CDR3 sequence reads: CASSLWVGLAGGYEQYF. The CDR3 nucleotides read TGTGCCAGCAGTTTATGGGTGGGACTAGCGGGAGGGTACGAGCAGTACTTC.

The V and J genes are TRBV2 and TRBJ2-4, with D hard to call. Germline CDR1 and CDR2: SNHLY and FYNNEI. V was shortened by 0 bases and J by 0 bases, with 6 bases between the two germline ends. The CDR3 extends over 15 amino acids. The CDR3 DNA sequence: TGTGCCAGCAGTGAAGCACGCATAGCCAAAAACATTCAGTACTTC. Its translation is CASSEARIAKNIQYF.

V usage is TRBV27 and J usage is TRBJ2-1; D remains ambiguous. The CDR3 sequence is 15 residues long. CDR1 MNHEY and CDR2 SMNVEV come from the germline V gene (reference sequence). Trimming cost V 6 bases and J 2 bases, with 14 bases left between them. The CDR3 nucleotides read TGTGCCAGCAGAACCCCTACTGGCGCCTACAATGAGCAGTTCTTC. Protein sequence: CASRTPTGAYNEQFF.

The rearrangement links TRBV9 to TRBJ2-2; 7 nucleotides line up with TRBD1. Unmatched junction bases numbered 9, after V lost 4 bases and J lost 6 bases. There are 15 residues in the CDR3. The germline V gene encodes CDR1 SGDLS and CDR2 YYNGEE. The CDR3 is CASSPQTGYAGELFF. The CDR3 coding sequence is TGTGCCAGCAGCCCCCAGACAGGGTACGCCGGGGAGCTGTTTTTT.

The gene calls are TRBV19 and TRBJ2-5; D may be TRBD1 or TRBD2 (5 bases each). CDR1 is LNHDA and CDR2 is SQIVND in the germline V gene (reference sequence). The CDR3 spans 13 residues. The V end was cut by 5 bases, the J end by 4 bases, with 11 bases between. CDR3 sequence reads: CASSPRERETQYF. The CDR3 DNA reads TGTGCCAGTAGTCCCAGGGAGCGAGAGACCCAGTACTTC.

The CDR3 DNA is TGTGCCAGTAGGCCAAACGAGTTCGATCAGCCCCAGCATTTT. Translating gives CASRPNEFDQPQHF. This chain joins TRBV19 and TRBJ1-5; D gene ambiguous. V lost 6 bases, J lost 5 bases, and 14 bases lay in between. The CDR3 has 14 residues. The germline gives CDR1 LNHDA, CDR2 SQIVND (reference sequence).

This chain joins TRBV4-2 and TRBJ2-7; 9 nucleotides agree with TRBD2. The CDR3 has 15 residues. Germline CDR1 is LGHNA and CDR2 is YNFKEQ. Germline trimming cut 0 bases from V and 7 bases from J; bases unmatched to any gene: 7. This chain's CDR3 is CASSQDVAGVREQYF. CDR3 DNA: TGTGCCAGCAGCCAAGATGTAGCGGGAGTAAGGGAGCAGTACTTC.

J is TRBJ2-5 and V is TRBV5-1; D is unclear. V gave up 1 base and J gave up 3 bases, with 13 bases separating them. The CDR3 has 15 residues. Germline V gives CDR1 SGHRS, CDR2 YFSETQ. CDR3 bases: TGCGCCAGCAGCTTGTCTCACCCTGTGGAAGAGACCCAGTACTTC. Protein: CASSLSHPVEETQYF.

This chain joins TRBV6-5 and TRBJ2-1, with 10 bases that match TRBD1. The CDR3 runs 15 residues. V lost 6 bases to trimming and J lost 12 bases; unmatched junction nucleotides: 14. Germline CDR1 is MNHEY and CDR2 is SVGAGI. CDR3 sequence: CASSSSGTGEKGQFF. The CDR3 DNA follows: TGTGCCAGCAGCTCCTCCGGGACAGGGGAAAAAGGGCAGTTCTTC.

The rearrangement links TRBV6-4 to TRBJ2-2; 8 bases align to TRBD2. The CDR3 spans 14 residues. Germline loops: CDR1 MRHNA, CDR2 SNTAGT. V lost 6 bases to trimming and J lost 6 bases; unmatched junction nucleotides: 6. CDR3 region: CASRKDGGAGELFF. As DNA, the CDR3 is TGTGCCAGCAGAAAGGACGGGGGGGCCGGGGAGCTGTTTTTT.

The rearrangement uses TRBV5-6 and TRBJ2-1, with D perhaps matching TRBD1 or TRBD2 (6 bases each). The CDR3 runs to 12 residues. CDR1 is SGHDT and CDR2 is YYEEEE in the germline V gene. Trimming removed 1 base at V and 15 bases at J, with 14 bases between. DNA for the CDR3: TGTGCCAGCAGCTTGCGGGGGCGGGTTTGGTTCTTC. Protein product: CASSLRGRVWFF.

This chain joins TRBV29-1 and TRBJ2-1; TRBD2 agrees at 14 bases. Per the germline V gene, CDR1 is SQVTM and CDR2 is ANQGSEA. The CDR3 length is 16 residues. The CDR3: CGSTSGRAEAYNEQFF. In DNA, the CDR3 is TGCGGGTCGACTAGCGGGAGGGCGGAGGCCTACAATGAGCAGTTCTTC.

The chain has TRBV28 and TRBJ1-5, with D perhaps TRBD1 (5 bases). Germline assignment: CDR1 MDHEN and CDR2 SYDVKM. This CDR3 contains 15 residues. Trimming took 5 bases from V and 6 from J, leaving 17 bases between them. CDR3 in amino acids: CASSLLSGNTQPQHF. The CDR3 nucleotides are TGTGCCAGCAGTCTATTGTCAGGGAATACTCAGCCCCAGCATTTT.

This CDR3 is CASNTQRQPPGLAGAKTDTQYF. Written as DNA, the CDR3 is TGTGCCAGCAACACCCAGAGACAGCCCCCGGGACTAGCGGGAGCTAAAACAGATACGCAGTATTTT. This chain uses TRBV21-1 with TRBJ2-3; the D call TRBD2 from the table was never checked on the DNA. TRBV21-1 is marked as a pseudogene. The CDR3 has 22 amino acids.

The chain uses TRBV25-1 and TRBJ2-3; TRBD2 agrees at 9 bases. CDR1 and CDR2 (germline): MGHDK, SYGVNS. The CDR3 sequence is 17 residues long. The V gene end was trimmed by 6 bases and the J gene end by 2 bases; junction bases not matched to a gene: 12. The CDR3 nucleotides read TGTGCCAGCAGGATCGCAGGACTAGCGACCGACACAGATACGCAGTATTTT. Its translation is CASRIAGLATDTDTQYF.

This chain uses TRBV7-9 with TRBJ1-6; D unclear. Germline CDR1 is SEHNR and CDR2 is FQNEAQ (reference sequence). Trimming removed 5 bases from V and 6 bases from J, with 8 bases in between. The CDR3 extends over 13 amino acids. This chain's CDR3 is CASSAQVNSPLHF. DNA for the CDR3: TGTGCCAGCAGCGCGCAGGTTAATTCACCCCTCCACTTT.

The genes are TRBV4-3 and TRBJ2-1; the match to TRBD2 covers 9 bases. The V segment lost 4 bases and the J segment 8 bases; nucleotides outside the gene matches: 3. Germline CDR1 LGHNA, CDR2 YSLEER. The CDR3 is 13 amino acids. For the CDR3, the DNA is TGCGCCAGCAGCCGCCGACTAGCGGATGAGCAGTTCTTC. Its protein is CASSRRLADEQFF.

The rearrangement links TRBV30 to TRBJ2-4; D is possibly TRBD2 (6 bases). Trimming shortened V by 5 bases and J by 6 bases, and 11 bases separated the two germline ends. CDR1 GTSNPN and CDR2 SVGIG come from the germline V gene (reference sequence). This CDR3 spans 12 amino acids. The CDR3 sequence is CAWGGSGNIQYF. As DNA, the CDR3 is TGTGCCTGGGGGGGTAGCGGAAACATTCAGTACTTC.

The chain uses TRBV11-2 and TRBJ2-5; 8 bases are shared with TRBD1. The J call may be wrong; the DNA end is better matched by TRBJ2-7. Germline-derived CDR1 and CDR2 are SGHAT and FQNNGV. There are 14 residues in the CDR3. CDR3 sequence: CASSFDRGGHEQYF. As DNA, the CDR3 is TGTGCCAGCAGCTTCGACAGGGGTGGGCACGAGCAGTACTTC.

This clone occurred once. The V gene is TRBV7-3, the J gene TRBJ2-2, with D perhaps TRBD1 (7 bases). This CDR3 is 15 amino acids long. Germline-derived CDR1 and CDR2 are SGHTA and FQGTGA. V was pared by 5 bases and J by 5 bases, with 15 bases between. CDR3 protein: CASSREAGGTGELFF. CDR3 nucleotide sequence: TGTGCCAGCAGCCGCGAGGCAGGGGGGACCGGGGAGCTGTTTTTT.

V and J are TRBV10-2 and TRBJ2-3; D is ambiguous. Germline V gene lookup returns CDR1 WSHSY and CDR2 SAAADI. The V end was cut by 3 bases, the J end by 2 bases, with 12 bases between. This CDR3 spans 15 amino acids. The CDR3 region has the DNA TGCGCCAGCAGTGATGTAAGCCAGGTCACAGATACGCAGTATTTT. Residues: CASSDVSQVTDTQYF.

This clone was observed a single time. CDR3 nucleotide sequence: TGCGCCAGCAGCTTGGCCGGGGACTACAAGAACACCGGGGAGCTGTTTTTT. Protein product: CASSLAGDYKNTGELFF. The gene calls are TRBV5-1 and TRBJ2-2; 7 bases align to TRBD2. The germline V gene encodes CDR1 SGHRS and CDR2 YFSETQ. After removal of 0 bases from V and 1 base from J, the junction contained 6 bases not matched to a gene. The CDR3 consists of 17 residues.

The J gene is TRBJ2-5, the V gene TRBV28; possibly TRBD1 for D (6 bases). From germline, CDR1 is MDHEN and CDR2 SYDVKM. The CDR3 runs 16 residues. Trimming removed 6 bases from V and 5 bases from J, with 22 bases in between. Here the CDR3 reads CASSPLTAGVRETQYF. In DNA form, the CDR3 reads TGTGCCAGCAGCCCCCTCACAGCAGGGGTTAGGGAGACCCAGTACTTC.

The chain combines TRBV6-6 with TRBJ1-5, with TRBD1 matching over 7 bases. The CDR3 extends over 15 amino acids. Losses at the gene ends were 5 bases for V and 4 bases for J; bases not matched to a gene: 8. Germline loops: CDR1 MNHNY, CDR2 SVGAGI (reference sequence). CDR3 bases: TGTGCCAGCAGTAGTGGAGGGGGCTATAATCAGCCCCAGCATTTT. Its translation: CASSSGGGYNQPQHF.

This clone occurred a few times. This sequence joins TRBV7-2 and TRBJ2-2, with 9 bases that match TRBD1. This CDR3 is built from 15 residues. CDR1 is SGHTA and CDR2 is FQGNSA in the germline V gene. V dropped 4 bases and J dropped 5; count of bases not matched to a gene: 5. The CDR3 region is CASSSPGTGTGELFF. The CDR3 DNA follows: TGTGCCAGCAGCTCCCCCGGGACAGGGACCGGGGAGCTGTTTTTT.